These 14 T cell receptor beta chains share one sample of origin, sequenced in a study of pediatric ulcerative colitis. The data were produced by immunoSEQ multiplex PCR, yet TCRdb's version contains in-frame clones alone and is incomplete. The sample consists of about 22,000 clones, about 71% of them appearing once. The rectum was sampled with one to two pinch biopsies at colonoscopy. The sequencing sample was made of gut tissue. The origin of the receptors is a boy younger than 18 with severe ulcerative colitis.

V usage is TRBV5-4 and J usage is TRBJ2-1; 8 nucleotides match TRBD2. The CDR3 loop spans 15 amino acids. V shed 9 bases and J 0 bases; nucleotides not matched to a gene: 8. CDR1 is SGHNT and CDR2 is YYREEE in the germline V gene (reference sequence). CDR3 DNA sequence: TGTGCCATCAAGACCGGGGGGGGCTCCTACAATGAGCAGTTCTTC. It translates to CAIKTGGGSYNEQFF.

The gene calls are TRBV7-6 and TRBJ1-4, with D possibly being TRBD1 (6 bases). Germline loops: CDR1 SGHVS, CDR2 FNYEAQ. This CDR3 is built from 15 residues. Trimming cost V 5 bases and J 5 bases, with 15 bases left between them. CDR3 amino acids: CASSPSGGANEKLFF. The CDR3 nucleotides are TGTGCCAGCAGCCCCAGTGGGGGGGCGAATGAAAAACTGTTTTTT. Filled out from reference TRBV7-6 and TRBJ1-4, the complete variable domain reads GAGVSQSPRYKVTKRGQDVALRCDPISGHVSLYWYRQALGQGPEFLTYFNYEAQQDKSGLPNDRFSAERPEGSISTLTIQRTEQRDSAMYRCASSPSGGANEKLFFGSGTQLSVL.

This CDR3 reads CASSPDVELFF. DNA for the CDR3: TGTGCCAGCAGCCCGGATGTGGAGCTGTTTTTT. The J gene is TRBJ2-2, the V gene TRBV7-9; no clear D. Trimming removed 5 bases from V and 10 bases from J, with 8 bases in between. This CDR3 spans 11 amino acids. Germline CDR1 is SEHNR and CDR2 is FQNEAQ (reference sequence).

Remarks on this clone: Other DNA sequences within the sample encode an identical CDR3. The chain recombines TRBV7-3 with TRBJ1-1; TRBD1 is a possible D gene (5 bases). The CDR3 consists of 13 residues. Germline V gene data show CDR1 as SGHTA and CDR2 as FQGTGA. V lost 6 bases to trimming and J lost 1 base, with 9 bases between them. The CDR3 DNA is TGTGCCAGCAGTCCCGGACAGAACACTGAAGCTTTCTTT. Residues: CASSPGQNTEAFF.

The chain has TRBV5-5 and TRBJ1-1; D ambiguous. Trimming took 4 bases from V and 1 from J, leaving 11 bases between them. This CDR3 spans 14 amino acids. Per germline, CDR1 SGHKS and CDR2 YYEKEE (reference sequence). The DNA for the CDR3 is TGTGCCAGCAGCAAACAATTAGGGAACACTGAAGCTTTCTTT. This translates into CASSKQLGNTEAFF.

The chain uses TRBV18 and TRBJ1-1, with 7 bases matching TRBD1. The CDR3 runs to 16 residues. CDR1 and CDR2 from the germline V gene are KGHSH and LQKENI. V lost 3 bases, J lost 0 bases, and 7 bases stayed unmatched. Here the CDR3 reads CASSPQQGLVNTEAFF. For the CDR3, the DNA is TGTGCCAGCTCACCCCAACAGGGGTTGGTGAACACTGAAGCTTTCTTT.

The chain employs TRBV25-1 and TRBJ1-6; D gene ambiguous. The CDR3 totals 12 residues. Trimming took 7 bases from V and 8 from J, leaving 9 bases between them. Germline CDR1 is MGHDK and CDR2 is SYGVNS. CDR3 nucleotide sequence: TGTGCCAGCACTCTCGGCGATTCACCCCTCCACTTT. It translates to CASTLGDSPLHF. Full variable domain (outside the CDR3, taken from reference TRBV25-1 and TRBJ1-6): EADIYQTPRYLVIGTGKKITLECSQTMGHDKMYWYQQDPGMELHLIHYSYGVNSTEKGDLSSESTVSRIRTEHFPLTLESARPSHTSQYLCASTLGDSPLHFGNGTRLTVT.

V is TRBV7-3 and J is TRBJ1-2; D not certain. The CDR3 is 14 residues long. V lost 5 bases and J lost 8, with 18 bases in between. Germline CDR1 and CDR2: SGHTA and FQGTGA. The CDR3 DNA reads TGTGCCAGCAGCATCGGACCTAACCCTGAAGGCTACACCTTC. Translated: CASSIGPNPEGYTF.

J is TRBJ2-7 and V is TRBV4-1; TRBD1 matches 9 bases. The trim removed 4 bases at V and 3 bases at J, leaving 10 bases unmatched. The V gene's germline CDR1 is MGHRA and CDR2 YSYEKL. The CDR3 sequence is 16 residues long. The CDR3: CASSPTAGQGFYEQYF. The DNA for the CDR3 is TGCGCCAGCAGCCCAACCGCGGGACAGGGATTCTACGAGCAGTACTTC.

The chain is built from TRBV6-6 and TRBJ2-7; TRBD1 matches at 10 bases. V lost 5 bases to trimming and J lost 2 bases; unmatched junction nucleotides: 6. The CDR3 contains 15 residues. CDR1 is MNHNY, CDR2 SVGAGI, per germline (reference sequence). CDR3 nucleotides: TGTGCCAGCAGTCCAAGACAGGGGGCCGCCTACGAGCAGTACTTC. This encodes CASSPRQGAAYEQYF.

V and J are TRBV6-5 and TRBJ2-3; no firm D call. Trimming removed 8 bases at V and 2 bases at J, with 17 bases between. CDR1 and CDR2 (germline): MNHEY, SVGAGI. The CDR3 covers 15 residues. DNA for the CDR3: TGTGCCAGCCATAAGGGATTAACCCACACAGATACGCAGTATTTT. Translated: CASHKGLTHTDTQYF.

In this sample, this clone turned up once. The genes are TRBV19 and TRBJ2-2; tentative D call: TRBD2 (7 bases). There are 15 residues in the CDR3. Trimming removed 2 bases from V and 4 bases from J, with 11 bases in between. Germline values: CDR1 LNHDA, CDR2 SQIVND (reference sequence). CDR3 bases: TGTGCCAGTAGTATATCAGGGGAGGGCACCGGGGAGCTGTTTTTT. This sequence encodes CASSISGEGTGELFF.

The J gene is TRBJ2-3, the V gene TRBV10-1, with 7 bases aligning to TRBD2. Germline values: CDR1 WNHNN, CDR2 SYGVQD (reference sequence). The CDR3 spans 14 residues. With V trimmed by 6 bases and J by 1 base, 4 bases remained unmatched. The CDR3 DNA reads TGCGCCAGCAGGACGGGGGGAGGCACAGATACGCAGTATTTT. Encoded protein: CASRTGGGTDTQYF.

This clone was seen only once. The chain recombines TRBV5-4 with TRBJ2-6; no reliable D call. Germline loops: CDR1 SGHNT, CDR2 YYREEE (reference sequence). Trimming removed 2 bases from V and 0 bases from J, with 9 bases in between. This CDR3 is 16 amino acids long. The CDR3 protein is CASSFLRSSGANVLTF. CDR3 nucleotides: TGTGCCAGCAGCTTCCTCCGGAGCTCTGGGGCCAACGTCCTGACTTTC.